These 8 T cell receptor beta chains share one sample of origin, sequenced in a study of cytomegalovirus exposure and HLA in healthy donors. Use of 60 Vbeta and 13 Jbeta primers characterized the PCR. Sequenced by immunoSEQ multiplex PCR; TCRdb stores in-frame clones only, minus some. The sample shows about 210,000 clones, 75% to 90% of them seen only once. The source material was PBMCs. The origin of the receptors is a woman under 40 in good health and CMV-seronegative.

This clone has only a few counts. V usage is TRBV7-6 and J usage is TRBJ1-1, with D unresolved. V shed 5 bases and J shed 1 base, with 8 bases lying between them. The germline CDR1 and CDR2 sequences are SGHVS and FNYEAQ. The CDR3 runs 13 residues. The CDR3 DNA follows: TGTGCCAGCAGCCCTAAAGCGAACACTGAAGCTTTCTTT. Protein sequence: CASSPKANTEAFF.

The rearrangement joins TRBV19 to TRBJ2-2; 8 nucleotides agree with TRBD1. Looked up from germline, CDR1 is LNHDA and CDR2 is SQIVND (reference sequence). J was trimmed by 1 base and V by 2 bases; bases with no gene match: 6. The CDR3 spans 17 residues. Here the CDR3 DNA reads TGTGCCAGTAGTATAAAATATGGGACAGGGAACACCGGGGAGCTGTTTTTT. It specifies CASSIKYGTGNTGELFF.

The chain joins TRBV15 to TRBJ2-2, with 10 positions matching TRBD2. The germline V gene has CDR1 LNHNV and CDR2 YYDKDF (reference sequence). The CDR3 is made up of 21 amino acids. J gave up 7 bases and V 0 bases, and 20 bases lay outside the gene matches. This chain's CDR3 is CATSRDLGSGRAKGRSGELFF. In nucleotides, the CDR3 is TGTGCCACCAGCAGAGATCTGGGAAGCGGGAGGGCCAAAGGAAGGAGCGGGGAGCTGTTTTTT.

The rearrangement links TRBV28 to TRBJ2-6; TRBD1 matches 12 bases. The CDR3 covers 19 residues. The germline V gene has CDR1 MDHEN and CDR2 SYDVKM. Losses at the gene ends were 4 bases for V and 2 bases for J; bases not matched to a gene: 9. The CDR3 spells CASSSAPGQGAPGANVLTF. DNA of the CDR3: TGTGCCAGCAGTTCCGCCCCGGGACAGGGGGCTCCTGGGGCCAACGTCCTGACTTTC. Supplemented by reference TRBV28 and TRBJ2-6, the full variable domain reads DVKVTQSSRYLVKRTGEKVFLECVQDMDHENMFWYRQDPGLGLRLIYFSYDVKMKEKGDIPEGYSVSREKKERFSLILESASTNQTSMYLCASSSAPGQGAPGANVLTFGAGSRLTVL.

The V gene is TRBV11-2, the J gene TRBJ2-3, with D perhaps TRBD2 (5 bases). This CDR3 contains 14 residues. Trimming pared 3 bases from V and 0 bases from J, leaving 7 bases between. CDR1 SGHAT and CDR2 FQNNGV come from the germline V gene. The CDR3 nucleotides read TGTGCCAGCAGCTTTGGCGGGAGCACAGATACGCAGTATTTT. Its translation is CASSFGGSTDTQYF.

In this sample, this clone turned up a few times. At one of its ends the junction is not consistent with the germline gene, which may arise from a read error. The rearrangement links TRBV7-7 to TRBJ1-4; the match to TRBD1 covers 8 bases. The CDR3 runs 18 residues. Germline CDR1 reads SSHAT; CDR2 reads FNYEAQ (reference sequence). DNA for the CDR3: TGTGCTAGCAGCCCGACAGGGGAGGGAGGTTGGACTAATGAAAAACTGTTTTTT. Translation: CASSPTGEGGWTNEKLFF.

The rearrangement joins TRBV6-5 to TRBJ2-1; 7 bases align to TRBD1. CDR1 is MNHEY, CDR2 SVGAGI, per germline. Trimming took 7 bases from V and 3 from J; bases not matched to a gene: 9. CDR3 length equals 15 residues. The CDR3 spells CASTSDRVGYNEQFF. CDR3 DNA: TGTGCCAGCACTTCTGACAGGGTAGGCTACAATGAGCAGTTCTTC.

V and J are TRBV28 and TRBJ1-3, with 7 bases identical to TRBD1. Germline V gives CDR1 MDHEN, CDR2 SYDVKM. Trimming cost V 5 bases and J 2 bases; bases outside gene matches: 9. The CDR3 loop spans 16 amino acids. This CDR3 reads CASSGGGGTAGNTIYF. In DNA, the CDR3 is TGTGCCAGCAGTGGGGGTGGGGGGACAGCTGGAAACACCATATATTTT.